The 27 T cell receptor beta chains listed next were all sequenced from one sample in a study of cytomegalovirus exposure and HLA in healthy donors. 13 Jbeta primers and 60 Vbeta primers were used for the PCR. TCRdb's copy holds only in-frame clones and misses some; the assay was immunoSEQ multiplex PCR. The table includes about 130,000 clones, 65% to 85% detected once. Sample: PBMCs. The receptor set was obtained from a boy between 10 and 17 years old in good health and CMV-seronegative.

This clone has just a few counts. The V and J genes are TRBV29-1 and TRBJ2-7; TRBD2 matches at 7 bases. J gave up 2 bases and V 5 bases, and 6 bases lay outside the gene matches. The CDR3 is made up of 13 amino acids. The germline V gene encodes CDR1 SQVTM and CDR2 ANQGSEA. The CDR3 here is CSVLGEGPYEQYF. The CDR3 region has the DNA TGCAGCGTTCTAGGGGAGGGCCCCTACGAGCAGTACTTC.

The chain carries TRBV30 and TRBJ2-1, with 10 bases matching TRBD2. V lost 4 bases and J lost 2; bases outside the gene matches: 14. CDR1 is GTSNPN and CDR2 is SVGIG in the germline V gene (reference sequence). This CDR3 has 18 amino acids. The CDR3 DNA follows: TGTGCCTGGAAAGGACTAGCGGCACGAACAGGTGCCTACAATGAGCAGTTCTTC. Translated, it gives CAWKGLAARTGAYNEQFF. Full variable domain (outside the CDR3, taken from reference TRBV30 and TRBJ2-1): SQTIHQWPATLVQPVGSPLSLECTVEGTSNPNLYWYRQAAGRGLQLLFYSVGIGQISSEVPQNLSASRPQDRQFILSSKKLLLSDSGFYLCAWKGLAARTGAYNEQFFGPGTRLTVL.

The chain employs TRBV10-3 and TRBJ1-3, with D maybe TRBD1 (5 bases). Germline loops: CDR1 ENHRY, CDR2 SYGVKD. V shed 6 bases and J shed 6 bases, with 12 bases lying between them. CDR3 length: 13 residues. The CDR3 sequence: CAISSDSENTIYF. CDR3 nucleotides: TGTGCCATCAGCTCAGACAGTGAAAACACCATATATTTT.

V and J are TRBV6-5 and TRBJ2-1; 7 nucleotides match TRBD1. Germline lookup yields CDR1 MNHEY and CDR2 SVGAGI. V shed 5 bases and J 4 bases; nucleotides not matched to a gene: 8. The CDR3 contains 15 residues. The CDR3 coding sequence is TGTGCCAGCAGTCCCCCGGGACAGAATTACAATGAGCAGTTCTTC. Protein product: CASSPPGQNYNEQFF.

The V gene is TRBV9, the J gene TRBJ2-1; 8 positions match TRBD2. The CDR3 runs 12 residues. Germline CDR1 is SGDLS and CDR2 is YYNGEE. Germline trimming cut 1 base from V and 9 bases from J; bases unmatched to any gene: 0. The CDR3 sequence is CASSVLAGEQFF. CDR3 bases: TGTGCCAGCAGCGTACTAGCGGGTGAGCAGTTCTTC.

This chain links TRBV5-4 with TRBJ2-3; perhaps TRBD2 as D (5 bases). Trimming took 2 bases from V and 1 from J, leaving 11 bases between them. The germline gives CDR1 SGHNT, CDR2 YYREEE (reference sequence). The CDR3 is 15 amino acids. The CDR3 sequence: CASSFFGRGTDTQYF. CDR3 DNA: TGTGCCAGCAGCTTTTTCGGGCGGGGCACAGATACGCAGTATTTT. Using reference TRBV5-4 and TRBJ2-3 for the parts outside the CDR3, the full variable domain is ETGVTQSPTHLIKTRGQQVTLRCSSQSGHNTVSWYQQALGQGPQFIFQYYREEENGRGNFPPRFSGLQFPNYSSELNVNALELDDSALYLCASSFFGRGTDTQYFGPGTRLTVL.

This clone came up once. The rearrangement links TRBV9 to TRBJ2-5; the match to TRBD2 covers 8 bases. Losses at the gene ends were 0 bases for V and 2 bases for J; bases not matched to a gene: 6. This CDR3 contains 16 residues. The germline V gene encodes CDR1 SGDLS and CDR2 YYNGEE. The CDR3 region is CASSVGREGLQETQYF. DNA for the CDR3: TGTGCCAGCAGCGTAGGCCGGGAGGGGCTGCAAGAGACCCAGTACTTC.

This clone has a handful of counts. The chain employs TRBV19 and TRBJ1-5; 9 bases align to TRBD1. This CDR3 comprises 15 residues. Germline V gene data show CDR1 as LNHDA and CDR2 as SQIVND (reference sequence). Trimming cost V 5 bases and J 7 bases; bases outside gene matches: 9. The CDR3 sequence is CASSPTGQGGQPQHF. The CDR3 region has the DNA TGTGCCAGTAGTCCTACGGGACAGGGCGGCCAGCCCCAGCATTTT.

This chain connects TRBV6-6 to TRBJ1-3; a possible D gene is TRBD1 (5 bases). V lost 0 bases, J lost 2 bases, and 11 bases lay in between. This CDR3 is built from 16 residues. The germline V gene encodes CDR1 MNHNY and CDR2 SVGAGI (reference sequence). CDR3 coding DNA: TGTGCCAGCAGTTACTCAAGCAGGGCCACTGGAAACACCATATATTTT. Translating it yields CASSYSSRATGNTIYF.

The chain joins TRBV11-3 to TRBJ1-1; a possible D gene is TRBD1 (6 bases). Trimming took 5 bases from V and 0 from J, leaving 10 bases between them. The germline gives CDR1 SGHNT, CDR2 YENEEA. The CDR3 spans 14 residues. The CDR3 here is CASSRDTLNTEAFF. In nucleotides, the CDR3 is TGTGCCAGCAGCCGGGACACGTTGAACACTGAAGCTTTCTTT.

V and J are TRBV15 and TRBJ2-1; TRBD2 matches 9 bases. Germline V gives CDR1 LNHNV, CDR2 YYDKDF (reference sequence). V was clipped by 0 bases and J by 2 bases; unmatched bases: 2. The CDR3 covers 16 residues. CDR3 amino acids: CATSRDIAGAYNEQFF. The CDR3 nucleotides are TGTGCCACCAGCAGAGATATAGCGGGGGCCTACAATGAGCAGTTCTTC.

The chain couples TRBV10-3 to TRBJ1-1; 8 positions match TRBD1. This CDR3 is built from 13 residues. Germline-derived CDR1 and CDR2 are ENHRY and SYGVKD. J lost 6 bases, V lost 6 bases, and 6 bases had no gene match. DNA for the CDR3: TGTGCCATCAGGGACAGGGATGAAGCTGAAGCTTTCTTT. Protein: CAIRDRDEAEAFF.

V is TRBV5-8 and J is TRBJ1-4; D ambiguous. The CDR3 runs 12 residues. Trimming cost V 1 base and J 10 bases, with 8 bases left between them. CDR1 and CDR2 from the germline V gene are SGHTS and YDEGEE. The CDR3: CASSLRGAKLFF. CDR3 in DNA: TGTGCCAGCAGCTTGCGGGGAGCAAAACTGTTTTTT.

The chain joins TRBV6-5 to TRBJ1-1, with D unclear. This CDR3 region has 13 residues. With 7 bases removed from V and 3 bases from J, the gap between germline ends came to 12 bases. In germline, CDR1 is MNHEY, CDR2 SVGAGI. CDR3: CASISTGYTEAFF. In DNA form, the CDR3 reads TGTGCCAGCATATCCACCGGGTACACTGAAGCTTTCTTT.

This clone was recorded a few times. The CDR3 loop is CASSQGGRGAQYF. The CDR3 nucleotides read TGTGCCAGCAGCCAGGGGGGGCGAGGTGCCCAGTACTTC. This chain joins TRBV14 and TRBJ2-5, with D perhaps TRBD2 (7 bases). The CDR3 totals 13 residues. From germline, CDR1 is SGHDN and CDR2 FVKESK. V gave up 3 bases and J gave up 9 bases, with 14 bases separating them.

This chain joins TRBV5-6 and TRBJ2-3; 7 bases match TRBD1. This CDR3 is built from 17 residues. Germline V lookup: CDR1 SGHDT, CDR2 YYEEEE. With 2 bases clipped from V and 0 bases from J, the junction kept 9 bases outside the gene matches. CDR3 DNA sequence: TGTGCCAGCAGCTTAGGACCGGGACAGATTAGCACAGATACGCAGTATTTT. It encodes CASSLGPGQISTDTQYF.

The chain joins TRBV7-9 to TRBJ2-7, with TRBD2 matching over 11 bases. The germline CDR1 and CDR2 sequences are SEHNR and FQNEAQ (reference sequence). The CDR3 runs 17 residues. V shed 5 bases, J shed 0 bases, and the junction held 9 bases outside the gene matches. The CDR3 spells CASSARTSGLSSYEQYF. In nucleotides, the CDR3 is TGTGCCAGCAGCGCCCGGACTAGCGGGCTGAGCTCCTACGAGCAGTACTTC.

The chain joins TRBV7-9 to TRBJ1-2, with 11 bases lining up with TRBD1. After removal of 2 bases from V and 6 bases from J, the junction contained 5 bases not matched to a gene. The CDR3 is made up of 15 amino acids. CDR1 and CDR2 from the germline V gene are SEHNR and FQNEAQ (reference sequence). CDR3 residues: CASSLRGQGADGYTF. The CDR3 DNA sequence: TGTGCCAGCAGCTTAAGAGGACAGGGGGCTGATGGCTACACCTTC.

This clone was counted once. The chain combines TRBV7-2 with TRBJ1-1, with a weak D call TRBD1 (5 bases). The CDR3 has 13 amino acids. V was shortened by 5 bases and J by 7 bases, with 14 bases between the two germline ends. Germline V gene sequence: CDR1 SGHTA, CDR2 FQGNSA. CDR3 in amino acids: CASSPPGALEAFF. CDR3 in DNA: TGTGCCAGCAGCCCCCCTGGGGCCCTTGAAGCTTTCTTT.

This clone was seen only a few times. The chain is built from TRBV7-4 and TRBJ2-7; 8 bases are shared with TRBD1. Per the germline V gene, CDR1 is SGHVT and CDR2 is SQSDAQ. The CDR3 length is 14 residues. The V segment lost 2 bases and the J segment 6 bases; nucleotides outside the gene matches: 6. CDR3 amino acids: CASSLQDRGIEQYF. The CDR3 region has the DNA TGTGCCAGCAGCTTACAAGACAGGGGCATCGAGCAGTACTTC. Full variable domain (rest looked up from reference TRBV7-4 and TRBJ2-7): GAGVSQSPRYKVAKRGRDVALRCDSISGHVTLYWYRQTLGQGSEVLTYSQSDAQRDKSGRPSGRFSAERPERSVSTLKIQRTEQGDSAVYLCASSLQDRGIEQYFGPGTRLTVT.

CDR3 bases: TGTGCCAGTAGTATTGCATCGAGGTCCTACAATGAGCAGTTCTTC. Residues: CASSIASRSYNEQFF. The chain carries TRBV19 and TRBJ2-1; D is ambiguous. The CDR3 sequence is 15 residues long. CDR1 is LNHDA, CDR2 SQIVND, per germline (reference sequence). Deletions cut 3 bases from V and 1 base from J, with 10 bases between.

This chain links TRBV10-3 with TRBJ2-3; D is perhaps TRBD2 (5 bases). Trimming left V 4 bases short and J 5 bases short, with 19 bases between. CDR1 is ENHRY and CDR2 is SYGVKD in the germline V gene. The CDR3 runs 16 residues. The DNA of the CDR3 is TGTGCCATCAGTGCCCTAACCCGCCGAGAGGGAGATACGCAGTATTTT. This gives the protein CAISALTRREGDTQYF.

The CDR3 sequence: CASSLVSVKNIQYF. CDR3 in DNA: TGTGCCAGCAGCTTGGTCAGCGTCAAAAACATTCAGTACTTC. The J gene is TRBJ2-4, the V gene TRBV5-6; D not resolved. Germline CDR1 SGHDT, CDR2 YYEEEE. The CDR3 spans 14 residues. Between the trimmed V and J ends, which lost 0 bases and 3 bases, there was a span of 7 bases.

The V call is TRBV5-4, the J call TRBJ2-7, with TRBD2 as a possible D gene (6 bases). V gave up 0 bases and J gave up 4 bases, with 11 bases separating them. The CDR3 covers 14 residues. Germline lookup yields CDR1 SGHNT and CDR2 YYREEE (reference sequence). In DNA, the CDR3 is TGTGCCAGCAGCTTGGGTGGAGGGAGGTACGAGCAGTACTTC. It specifies CASSLGGGRYEQYF.

As to this clone: This same CDR3 is encoded by further DNA sequences in the sample. The CDR3 is CASSPGQTYEQYF. The CDR3 DNA reads as TGTGCCAGCAGCCCGGGACAGACCTACGAGCAGTACTTC. This chain uses TRBV7-9 with TRBJ2-7; 7 positions agree with TRBD1. Germline CDR1 SEHNR, CDR2 FQNEAQ (reference sequence). V shed 5 bases and J 2 bases; nucleotides not matched to a gene: 3. CDR3 length equals 13 residues.

The chain joins TRBV5-1 to TRBJ2-1, with D possibly matching TRBD1 (6 bases). From germline, CDR1 is SGHRS and CDR2 YFSETQ. V was pared by 0 bases and J by 1 base, with 17 bases between. This CDR3 comprises 18 residues. In DNA, the CDR3 is TGCGCCAGCAGCTTGGGCCCCTCAGGGGCCACGTCCTACAATGAGCAGTTCTTC. This sequence encodes CASSLGPSGATSYNEQFF. Looking up the rest from reference TRBV5-1 and TRBJ2-1 gives the full variable domain: KAGVTQTPRYLIKTRGQQVTLSCSPISGHRSVSWYQQTPGQGLQFLFEYFSETQRNKGNFPGRFSGRQFSNSRSEMNVSTLELGDSALYLCASSLGPSGATSYNEQFFGPGTRLTVL.

V is TRBV19 and J is TRBJ2-2; the match to TRBD2 covers 8 bases. CDR1 and CDR2 (germline): LNHDA, SQIVND (reference sequence). This CDR3 has 16 residues. With 3 bases clipped from V and 7 bases from J, the junction kept 10 bases outside the gene matches. The CDR3 here is CASSITGPGGVGELFF. The CDR3 region has the DNA TGTGCCAGTAGTATTACAGGGCCGGGAGGGGTCGGGGAGCTGTTTTTT.